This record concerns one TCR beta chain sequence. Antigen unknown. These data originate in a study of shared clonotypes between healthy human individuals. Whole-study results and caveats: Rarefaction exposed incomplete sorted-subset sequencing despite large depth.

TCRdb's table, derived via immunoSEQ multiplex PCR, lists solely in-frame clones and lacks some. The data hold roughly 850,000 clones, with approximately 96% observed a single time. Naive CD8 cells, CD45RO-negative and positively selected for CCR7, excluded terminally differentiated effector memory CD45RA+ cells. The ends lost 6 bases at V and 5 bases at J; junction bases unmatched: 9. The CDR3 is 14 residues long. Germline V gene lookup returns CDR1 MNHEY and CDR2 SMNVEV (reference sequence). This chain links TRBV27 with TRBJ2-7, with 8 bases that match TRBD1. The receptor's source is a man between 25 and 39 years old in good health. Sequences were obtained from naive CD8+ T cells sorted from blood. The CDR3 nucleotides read TGTGCCAGCAGACCAGGGACAGGAGCCCACGAGCAGTACTTC. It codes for CASRPGTGAHEQYF.